Shown below are 9 T cell receptor beta chains from a single sample sequenced in a study of T cell responses to AZD1222 COVID-19 vaccine. This table comes from immunoSEQ multiplex PCR, and its TCRdb copy is limited to in-frame clones, with some not included. The sample lists roughly 170,000 clones; 90% were seen once. The starting material was peripheral blood, obtained on day 0 of AZD1222 vaccination. These receptors originate from an adult in good health.

The chain joins TRBV7-6 to TRBJ1-4; 7 nucleotides match TRBD1. Trimming cost V 5 bases and J 8 bases; bases outside gene matches: 11. Germline V gene sequence: CDR1 SGHVS, CDR2 FNYEAQ. This CDR3 region has 15 residues. The CDR3 here is CASSQRQGWEEKLFF. CDR3 sequence (DNA): TGTGCCAGCAGCCAGCGACAGGGCTGGGAGGAAAAACTGTTTTTT.

V and J are TRBV3-1 (or the pseudogene TRBV3-2) and TRBJ1-1; D gene ambiguous. The length of the CDR3 is 12 residues. Germline V gene data show CDR1 as LGHDT and CDR2 as YNNKEL (reference sequence). Trimming left V 0 bases short and J 6 bases short, with 5 bases between. CDR3 DNA sequence: TGTGCCAGCAGCCAAGATTTTTCTGAAGCTTTCTTT. It specifies CASSQDFSEAFF.

This clone has only a few counts. The chain combines TRBV19 with TRBJ1-1; 7 bases are a match to TRBD1. The CDR3 is 15 residues long. The V and J ends lost 5 bases and 1 base, in that order; junction bases with no gene match: 7. Germline V gene sequence: CDR1 LNHDA, CDR2 SQIVND (reference sequence). CDR3 amino acids: CASSPETGTNTEAFF. The CDR3 DNA follows: TGTGCCAGTAGTCCAGAGACAGGGACGAACACTGAAGCTTTCTTT. Using reference TRBV19 and TRBJ1-1 for the parts outside the CDR3, the full variable domain is DGGITQSPKYLFRKEGQNVTLSCEQNLNHDAMYWYRQDPGQGLRLIYYSQIVNDFQKGDIAEGYSVSREKKESFPLTVTSAQKNPTAFYLCASSPETGTNTEAFFGQGTRLTVV.

About this clone: One end of the junction does not line up with germline, which may come from a read error. The chain is built from TRBV7-9 and TRBJ1-2; possible D gene TRBD1, 5 bases. The CDR3 consists of 13 residues. Looked up from germline, CDR1 is SEHNR and CDR2 is FQNEAQ (reference sequence). CDR3 amino acids: CASSSYRDYGYTF. CDR3 in DNA: TGTGCCAGCAGCTCCTACCGGGACTACGGCTACACCTTC.

The chain has TRBV10-3 and TRBJ2-3; D not certain. The CDR3 sequence is 13 residues long. The germline V gene has CDR1 ENHRY and CDR2 SYGVKD. The V gene lost 10 bases and the J gene lost 3 bases, with 14 bases spanning the gap. CDR3 amino acids: CATRNQQTDTQYF. The CDR3 DNA sequence: TGTGCCACCAGGAACCAACAGACAGATACGCAGTATTTT.

The chain is built from TRBV7-9 and TRBJ2-5; 8 bases fit TRBD1. V trimming: 5 bases; J trimming: 4 bases; junction bases outside the gene matches: 0. The CDR3 runs 12 residues. Germline lookup yields CDR1 SEHNR and CDR2 FQNEAQ (reference sequence). DNA for the CDR3: TGTGCCAGCAGCACAGGGGGAGAGACCCAGTACTTC. Protein product: CASSTGGETQYF. The variable domain in full, with the rest retrieved from reference TRBV7-9 and TRBJ2-5, is DTGVSQNPRHKITKRGQNVTFRCDPISEHNRLYWYRQTLGQGPEFLTYFQNEAQLEKSRLLSDRFSAERPKGSFSTLEIQRTEQGDSAMYLCASSTGGETQYFGPGTRLLVL.

The chain couples TRBV14 to TRBJ2-1; D might be TRBD2 (5 bases). Germline CDR1 is SGHDN and CDR2 is FVKESK. This CDR3 is 13 amino acids long. V dropped 4 bases and J dropped 7 bases, with 11 bases sitting between them. CDR3 protein: CASSLATGNEQFF. DNA of the CDR3: TGTGCCAGCAGCCTCGCTACGGGGAATGAGCAGTTCTTC. Filled out from reference TRBV14 and TRBJ2-1, the complete variable domain reads EAGVTQFPSHSVIEKGQTVTLRCDPISGHDNLYWYRRVMGKEIKFLLHFVKESKQDESGMPNNRFLAERTGGTYSTLKVQPAELEDSGVYFCASSLATGNEQFFGPGTRLTVL.

This clone was picked up a small number of times. This sequence joins TRBV4-2 and TRBJ1-2, with 7 bases aligning to TRBD1. This CDR3 spans 14 amino acids. Trimming cost V 3 bases and J 4 bases; bases outside gene matches: 5. The germline V gene has CDR1 LGHNA and CDR2 YNFKEQ. The CDR3 bases are TGTGCCAGCAGCCAGCAACAGGGGCCCTATGGCTACACCTTC. It is translated as CASSQQQGPYGYTF.

The chain joins TRBV6-5 to TRBJ1-1; D remains unclear. CDR3 size: 12 residues. Trimming took 6 bases from V and 0 from J, leaving 5 bases between them. From germline, CDR1 is MNHEY and CDR2 SVGAGI. The CDR3 sequence is CASSRLNTEAFF. DNA for the CDR3: TGTGCCAGCAGCCGGCTGAACACTGAAGCTTTCTTT.